This TCR gamma chain was sequenced in a study of gamma-delta T cells after stem cell transplantation. TCRdb re-called the RT-PCR reads through CATT. The table lists about 1,800 gamma-chain clones, around 3.5% of them singletons. The V gene end was trimmed by 3 bases and the J gene end by 0 bases; junction bases not matched to a gene: 7. The length of the CDR3 is 16 residues. In germline, CDR1 is VTNTFY, CDR2 YDVSTARD (reference sequence). This clone is deemed hyperexpanded. The sequenced material came from gamma-delta T cells. The chain carries TRGV3 and TRGJP2. The receptor comes from a human donor. It is not recorded whose cells these are; they may come from a transplant donor. The CDR3 nucleotides read TGTGCCACCTGGGACCGATCATATAGTAGTGATTGGATCAAGACGTTT. As protein: CATWDRSYSSDWIKTF.